These 25 T cell receptor beta chains came from one sample sequenced in a study of CD8 T cells in Susac syndrome. After extraction with the RNeasy kit, roughly 0.45 to 1 ug of the RNA was reverse transcribed using random hexamers. TCRdb reanalysed the immunoSEQ multiplex PCR reads using MiXCR and keeps one entry per CDR3 protein. The sample has approximately 180,000 distinct CDR3 sequences; roughly 90% are singletons. The sequencing input was CD4+ T cells from PBMCs. The receptors were gathered from a human donor with Susac syndrome.

The chain recombines TRBV3-1 with TRBJ1-2; 7 bases agree with TRBD1. This CDR3 is 14 amino acids long. Germline CDR1 and CDR2: LGHDT and YNNKEL (reference sequence). With 6 bases clipped from V and 4 bases from J, the junction kept 8 bases outside the gene matches. CDR3 bases: TGTGCCAGCAGGGAACAGGGGCGAGTCTATGGCTACACCTTC. Its protein product is CASREQGRVYGYTF.

The chain is built from TRBV2 and TRBJ2-3; no reliable D call. The CDR3 consists of 11 residues. The V and J ends lost 7 bases and 6 bases respectively, with 8 bases between them. CDR1 is SNHLY, CDR2 FYNNEI, per germline. The CDR3 loop is CASNGVDTQYF. CDR3 bases: TGTGCCAGCAATGGGGTGGATACGCAGTATTTT.

This chain connects TRBV3-1 to TRBJ2-7; TRBD2 aligns across 7 bases. The CDR3 is 13 amino acids. V trimming: 4 bases; J trimming: 3 bases; junction bases outside the gene matches: 3. Germline CDR1 is LGHDT and CDR2 is YNNKEL (reference sequence). The CDR3 protein is CASSRGRVYEQYF. CDR3 nucleotide sequence: TGTGCCAGCAGCCGCGGGAGAGTCTACGAGCAGTACTTC.

This chain uses TRBV11-2 with TRBJ2-5; D possibly uses TRBD1 or TRBD2 (5 bases each). V was shortened by 4 bases and J by 4 bases, with 10 bases between the two germline ends. Germline V CDR1 and CDR2: SGHAT, FQNNGV. This CDR3 has 13 residues. This chain's CDR3 is CASSSGSAETQYF. CDR3 bases: TGTGCCAGCAGCTCAGGGAGTGCAGAGACCCAGTACTTC.

V gene TRBV2 combines with J gene TRBJ1-1; D ambiguous. Germline CDR1 SNHLY, CDR2 FYNNEI. This CDR3 is built from 14 residues. V lost 2 bases and J lost 3, with 10 bases in between. CDR3 sequence reads: CASSELRSYTEAFF. The CDR3 nucleotides are TGTGCCAGCAGTGAACTCAGGTCTTACACTGAAGCTTTCTTT. Based on the CDR3 plus reference TRBV2 and TRBJ1-1, the full variable domain is EPEVTQTPSHQVTQMGQEVILRCVPISNHLYFYWYRQILGQKVEFLVSFYNNEISEKSEIFDDQFSVERPDGSNFTLKIRSTKLEDSAMYFCASSELRSYTEAFFGQGTRLTVV.

This chain links TRBV5-6 with TRBJ1-2; 12 bases agree with TRBD1. Germline V gives CDR1 SGHDT, CDR2 YYEEEE. V trimming: 1 base; J trimming: 7 bases; junction bases outside the gene matches: 8. CDR3 size: 16 residues. CDR3 residues: CASSLQGTGGAIGYTF. CDR3 nucleotides: TGTGCCAGCAGCTTGCAAGGGACAGGGGGCGCCATTGGCTACACCTTC.

The chain combines TRBV19 with TRBJ1-1; tentative D call: TRBD1 (6 bases). Germline loops: CDR1 LNHDA, CDR2 SQIVND (reference sequence). The CDR3 length is 13 residues. V was shortened by 4 bases and J by 5 bases, with 11 bases between the two germline ends. The CDR3 reads CASSNRERTEAFF. CDR3 nucleotide sequence: TGTGCCAGTAGTAACAGGGAGAGAACTGAAGCTTTCTTT.

V and J are TRBV7-8 and TRBJ2-7, with 7 bases fitting TRBD1. This CDR3 has 14 amino acids. Germline lookup yields CDR1 SGHVS and CDR2 FQNEAQ. V lost 5 bases and J lost 4; bases outside the gene matches: 8. Here the CDR3 reads CASSRTGTAYEQYF. The CDR3 DNA reads TGTGCCAGCAGCAGAACCGGGACAGCTTACGAGCAGTACTTC.

The rearrangement links TRBV19 to TRBJ1-5; the D gene is possibly TRBD1 (5 bases). V was trimmed by 8 bases and J by 4 bases, leaving 21 bases between them. CDR1 is LNHDA and CDR2 is SQIVND in the germline V gene (reference sequence). The CDR3 has 16 residues. The CDR3 region is CASSPFGAGLNQPQHF. As DNA, the CDR3 is TGTGCCAGTTCCCCCTTTGGGGCGGGGTTGAATCAGCCCCAGCATTTT.

The chain is built from TRBV7-2 and TRBJ2-7, with D tentatively TRBD2 (5 bases). Trimming removed 3 bases from V and 3 bases from J, with 12 bases in between. CDR1 and CDR2 from the germline V gene are SGHTA and FQGNSA. The CDR3 runs 14 residues. The CDR3 is CASSFDYGGYEQYF. CDR3 in DNA: TGTGCCAGCAGCTTCGACTACGGAGGCTACGAGCAGTACTTC.

This chain links TRBV3-1 with TRBJ1-5; D call uncertain. This CDR3 contains 14 residues. The V and J ends lost 3 bases and 0 bases respectively, with 6 bases between them. The V gene's germline CDR1 is LGHDT and CDR2 YNNKEL (reference sequence). This CDR3 is CASSHSHSNQPQHF. CDR3 in DNA: TGTGCCAGCAGCCATTCCCATAGCAATCAGCCCCAGCATTTT.

The rearrangement links TRBV20-1 to TRBJ2-3; D is undetermined. This CDR3 contains 12 residues. CDR1 and CDR2 (germline): DFQATT, SNEGSKA (reference sequence). V dropped 6 bases and J dropped 8 bases, with 15 bases sitting between them. The CDR3 sequence is CSAPPALGTQYF. Here the CDR3 DNA reads TGCAGTGCCCCCCCGGCCTTGGGTACGCAGTATTTT.

The chain employs TRBV20-1 and TRBJ2-1, with TRBD2 matching over 10 bases. Trimming cost V 1 base and J 5 bases; bases outside gene matches: 5. The CDR3 length is 15 residues. CDR1 and CDR2 from the germline V gene are DFQATT and SNEGSKA (reference sequence). Here the CDR3 DNA reads TGCAGTGCTAGAGGGCCAGCGGGAGGGCACAATGAGCAGTTCTTC. It translates to CSARGPAGGHNEQFF.

The gene calls are TRBV7-9 and TRBJ2-2; 8 nucleotides match TRBD1. J gave up 6 bases and V 4 bases, and 1 base lay outside the gene matches. The CDR3 runs 13 residues. CDR1 and CDR2 (germline): SEHNR, FQNEAQ (reference sequence). The CDR3 sequence: CASSWDRPGELFF. As DNA, the CDR3 is TGTGCCAGCAGCTGGGACAGGCCCGGGGAGCTGTTTTTT.

The chain recombines TRBV29-1 with TRBJ1-1; D perhaps matches TRBD1 (5 bases). V was pared by 7 bases and J by 4 bases, with 19 bases between. Germline loops: CDR1 SQVTM, CDR2 ANQGSEA. This CDR3 spans 14 amino acids. For the CDR3, the DNA is TGCAGCGGGCGATCGGGGGGGGTCGCCACTGAAGCTTTCTTT. Translation gives CSGRSGGVATEAFF.

The genes are TRBV5-1 and TRBJ2-4; D perhaps matches TRBD1 (6 bases). V was pared by 0 bases and J by 0 bases, with 16 bases between. Germline-derived CDR1 and CDR2 are SGHRS and YFSETQ. The CDR3 is made up of 18 amino acids. Written as DNA, the CDR3 is TGCGCCAGCAGCTTGGGCGAGAAGACAGGACTAGCCAAAAACATTCAGTACTTC. Encoded protein: CASSLGEKTGLAKNIQYF. The whole variable domain, filled in from reference TRBV5-1 and TRBJ2-4, reads KAGVTQTPRYLIKTRGQQVTLSCSPISGHRSVSWYQQTPGQGLQFLFEYFSETQRNKGNFPGRFSGRQFSNSRSEMNVSTLELGDSALYLCASSLGEKTGLAKNIQYFGAGTRLSVL.

The chain joins TRBV28 to TRBJ1-1; 7 bases fit TRBD1. Germline V gives CDR1 MDHEN, CDR2 SYDVKM. The CDR3 contains 16 residues. With V trimmed by 5 bases and J by 4 bases, 13 bases remained unmatched. The CDR3 is CASSRDHRGWSTEAFF. CDR3 nucleotide sequence: TGTGCCAGCAGTAGAGACCACAGGGGATGGAGCACTGAAGCTTTCTTT.

The chain couples TRBV10-1 to TRBJ2-5, with D hard to call. From germline, CDR1 is WNHNN and CDR2 SYGVQD (reference sequence). The CDR3 extends over 14 amino acids. Trimming took 6 bases from V and 7 from J, leaving 18 bases between them. The CDR3: CASSETMLGGTQYF. CDR3 sequence (DNA): TGCGCCAGCAGCGAAACGATGCTTGGTGGGACCCAGTACTTC.

The chain recombines TRBV7-9 with TRBJ1-5; weak D call: TRBD1 (5 bases). CDR3 length equals 15 residues. Trimming took 0 bases from V and 0 from J, leaving 6 bases between them. Germline V gene sequence: CDR1 SEHNR, CDR2 FQNEAQ (reference sequence). CDR3 amino acids: CASSLAGDSNQPQHF. CDR3 sequence (DNA): TGTGCCAGCAGCTTAGCGGGGGATAGCAATCAGCCCCAGCATTTT.

CDR3 protein: CASSRGLLPYEQYF. CDR3 coding DNA: TGTGCCAGCAGCAGGGGACTACTCCCCTACGAGCAGTACTTC. The chain uses TRBV5-6 and TRBJ2-7, with 7 nucleotides matching TRBD2. The CDR3 loop spans 14 amino acids. V shed 4 bases, J shed 2 bases, and the junction held 6 bases outside the gene matches. The V gene's germline CDR1 is SGHDT and CDR2 YYEEEE.

V and J are TRBV12-3 or TRBV12-4 and TRBJ2-1; the match to TRBD1 covers 8 bases. The CDR3 totals 16 residues. Germline trimming cut 8 bases from V and 4 bases from J; bases unmatched to any gene: 13. CDR3 sequence: CASDYWTGISYNEQFF. CDR3 DNA: TGTGCCAGCGACTATTGGACAGGGATCTCTTACAATGAGCAGTTCTTC.

This clonotype appeared a single time. This chain connects TRBV3-1 to TRBJ2-1; D is possibly TRBD2 (7 bases). Germline CDR1 reads LGHDT; CDR2 reads YNNKEL (reference sequence). The CDR3 length is 15 residues. V lost 2 bases, J lost 5 bases, and 13 bases lay in between. The CDR3 DNA reads as TGTGCCAGCAGCCAATACGGGGGGCCCCACAATGAGCAGTTCTTC. Protein: CASSQYGGPHNEQFF.

The chain carries TRBV30 and TRBJ1-2; D call uncertain. In germline, CDR1 is GTSNPN, CDR2 SVGIG (reference sequence). CDR3 length: 11 residues. The V end lost 3 bases, the J end lost 6 bases, and 8 bases lay between the germline ends. The CDR3 bases are TGTGCCTGGAGGTCCGGGGATGGCTACACCTTC. Amino acid sequence: CAWRSGDGYTF. Full variable domain (outside the CDR3, taken from reference TRBV30 and TRBJ1-2): SQTIHQWPATLVQPVGSPLSLECTVEGTSNPNLYWYRQAAGRGLQLLFYSVGIGQISSEVPQNLSASRPQDRQFILSSKKLLLSDSGFYLCAWRSGDGYTFGSGTRLTVV.

J is TRBJ2-1 and V is TRBV11-3; tentative D call: TRBD2 (6 bases). The CDR3 is 15 residues long. The germline CDR1 and CDR2 sequences are SGHNT and YENEEA. The V end was cut by 1 base, the J end by 1 base, with 8 bases between. This CDR3 reads CASSLGGESYNEQFF. The CDR3 DNA follows: TGTGCCAGCAGCTTAGGGGGGGAGTCCTACAATGAGCAGTTCTTC.

This clonotype was seen a handful of times. V and J are TRBV9 and TRBJ2-7; 8 positions match TRBD1. The CDR3 contains 14 residues. Germline-derived CDR1 and CDR2 are SGDLS and YYNGEE. V trimming: 5 bases; J trimming: 4 bases; junction bases outside the gene matches: 8. The CDR3 nucleotides read TGTGCCAGCAGTGTCGGGCAGGGGGCGTACGAGCAGTACTTC. It translates to CASSVGQGAYEQYF. Together with reference TRBV9 and TRBJ2-7, the CDR3 gives the full variable domain: DSGVTQTPKHLITATGQRVTLRCSPRSGDLSVYWYQQSLDQGLQFLIQYYNGEERAKGNILERFSAQQFPDLHSELNLSSLELGDSALYFCASSVGQGAYEQYFGPGTRLTVT.